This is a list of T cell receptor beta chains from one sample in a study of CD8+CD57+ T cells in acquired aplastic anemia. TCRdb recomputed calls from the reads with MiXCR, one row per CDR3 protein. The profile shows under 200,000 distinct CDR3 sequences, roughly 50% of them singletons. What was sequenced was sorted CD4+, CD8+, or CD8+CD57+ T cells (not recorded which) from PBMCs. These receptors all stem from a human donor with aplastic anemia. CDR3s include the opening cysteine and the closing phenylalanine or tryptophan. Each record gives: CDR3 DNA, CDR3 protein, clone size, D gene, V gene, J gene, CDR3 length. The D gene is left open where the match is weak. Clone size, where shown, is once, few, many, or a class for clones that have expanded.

CDR3 DNA: TGTGCCAGCAGCCTTGCCGGGACTAGCATTTCCACAGATACGCAGTATTTT; CDR3 protein: CASSLAGTSISTDTQYF; clone size: NA; D gene: TRBD2; V gene: TRBV5-6; J gene: TRBJ2-3; CDR3 length: 17
CDR3 DNA: TGTGCCAGCAGCCCCCGACAGGGCTACGAGCAGTACTTC; CDR3 protein: CASSPRQGYEQYF; clone size: many; D gene: TRBD1; V gene: TRBV27; J gene: TRBJ2-7; CDR3 length: 13
CDR3 DNA: TGTGCCAGCAGTTTAGGAGGGACAGGCCTATCAAATGAGCAGTTCTTC; CDR3 protein: CASSLGGTGLSNEQFF; clone size: NA; D gene: TRBD1; V gene: TRBV12-3/TRBV12-4; J gene: TRBJ2-1; CDR3 length: 16
CDR3 DNA: TGCAGCGTAGCTCGTGGGACAGGCCAAGAGACCCAGTACTTC; CDR3 protein: CSVARGTGQETQYF; clone size: many; D gene: TRBD1; V gene: TRBV29-1; J gene: TRBJ2-5; CDR3 length: 14
CDR3 DNA: TGTGCCATCAGTGGTGGTAGCGGGACATGGGAGACCCAGTACTTC; CDR3 protein: CAISGGSGTWETQYF; clone size: NA; D gene: TRBD2; V gene: TRBV10-3; J gene: TRBJ2-5; CDR3 length: 15
CDR3 DNA: TGCAGTGCTAGAGATTACCAGGACCCGGGCTACGAGCAGTACTTC; CDR3 protein: CSARDYQDPGYEQYF; clone size: NA; D gene: NA; V gene: TRBV20-1; J gene: TRBJ2-7; CDR3 length: 15
CDR3 DNA: TGTGCCAGCAGCCTAACTTCCTATAATTCACCCCTCCACTTT; CDR3 protein: CASSLTSYNSPLHF; clone size: NA; D gene: NA; V gene: TRBV7-2; J gene: TRBJ1-6; CDR3 length: 14
CDR3 DNA: TGTGCCAGCAGCCCGGCGGCAGGGATGAACACTGAAGCTTTCTTT; CDR3 protein: CASSPAAGMNTEAFF; clone size: once; D gene: NA; V gene: TRBV11-3; J gene: TRBJ1-1; CDR3 length: 15
CDR3 DNA: TGCAGCGTTGAGCGGGGGCTAGATACGCAGTATTTT; CDR3 protein: CSVERGLDTQYF; clone size: once; D gene: NA; V gene: TRBV29-1; J gene: TRBJ2-3; CDR3 length: 12
CDR3 DNA: TGCAGCGCGGACGCGCACTCCTACGAGCAGTACTTC; CDR3 protein: CSADAHSYEQYF; clone size: NA; D gene: NA; V gene: TRBV29-1; J gene: TRBJ2-7; CDR3 length: 12
CDR3 DNA: TGTGCCAGCAGTACAAGGGGTTCGGACTATGGCTACACCTTC; CDR3 protein: CASSTRGSDYGYTF; clone size: NA; D gene: NA; V gene: TRBV2; J gene: TRBJ1-2; CDR3 length: 14
CDR3 DNA: TGCAGCGCCACGACTAGCAATGAGCAGTTCTTC; CDR3 protein: CSATTSNEQFF; clone size: NA; D gene: NA; V gene: TRBV29-1; J gene: TRBJ2-1; CDR3 length: 11
CDR3 DNA: TGCAGCGTTGGGGGGGCAGGAGCTCCCTACGAGCAGTACTTC; CDR3 protein: CSVGGAGAPYEQYF; clone size: NA; D gene: NA; V gene: TRBV29-1; J gene: TRBJ2-7; CDR3 length: 14
CDR3 DNA: TGTGCCAGCAGCTTAGTGGCCAGCTCCTACGAGCAGTACTTC; CDR3 protein: CASSLVASSYEQYF; clone size: NA; D gene: NA; V gene: TRBV7-9; J gene: TRBJ2-7; CDR3 length: 14
CDR3 DNA: TGTGCCAGTAGTACCCGACACCTGCAAGAGACCCAGTACTTC; CDR3 protein: CASSTRHLQETQYF; clone size: few; D gene: NA; V gene: TRBV19; J gene: TRBJ2-5; CDR3 length: 14
CDR3 DNA: TGTGCCAGCAGTACCCAGCGGGAGCAGCGAGGTGAGCAGTTCTTC; CDR3 protein: CASSTQREQRGEQFF; clone size: NA; D gene: TRBD2; V gene: TRBV27; J gene: TRBJ2-1; CDR3 length: 15
CDR3 DNA: TGTGCCAGCTCACCACCCTCGAGGGGTTATAGCAATCAGCCCCAGCATTTT; CDR3 protein: CASSPPSRGYSNQPQHF; clone size: NA; D gene: NA; V gene: TRBV18; J gene: TRBJ1-5; CDR3 length: 17
CDR3 DNA: TGTGCCAGCAGAGACGAGCATAATTCACCCCTCCACTTT; CDR3 protein: CASRDEHNSPLHF; clone size: NA; D gene: NA; V gene: TRBV12-3/TRBV12-4; J gene: TRBJ1-6; CDR3 length: 13
CDR3 DNA: TGCAGCGTACCGAGGACAGGGACTATGAACACTGAAGCTTTCTTT; CDR3 protein: CSVPRTGTMNTEAFF; clone size: NA; D gene: TRBD1; V gene: TRBV29-1; J gene: TRBJ1-1; CDR3 length: 15
CDR3 DNA: TGTGCCATCAGTGAGTTTGGACAGGGTAGGGGCCTCGAGCAGTACTTC; CDR3 protein: CAISEFGQGRGLEQYF; clone size: NA; D gene: TRBD1; V gene: TRBV10-3; J gene: TRBJ2-7; CDR3 length: 16
CDR3 DNA: TGTGCCAGCTCACCAGAGAACTACGAGCAGTACTTC; CDR3 protein: CASSPENYEQYF; clone size: many; D gene: NA; V gene: TRBV18; J gene: TRBJ2-7; CDR3 length: 12
CDR3 DNA: TGTGCCAGTACCCCTGCCGGGGGCGGGAGTTTCAATGAGCAGTTCTTC; CDR3 protein: CASTPAGGGSFNEQFF; clone size: NA; D gene: NA; V gene: TRBV19; J gene: TRBJ2-1; CDR3 length: 16
CDR3 DNA: TGTGCCAGCAGCGAGGCGCCGGGACAGGGGATGACCCAGTACTTC; CDR3 protein: CASSEAPGQGMTQYF; clone size: few; D gene: TRBD1; V gene: TRBV7-3; J gene: TRBJ2-5; CDR3 length: 15
CDR3 DNA: TGTGCCAGTAGTTTTACGAGGGCAGGGGGACTTGGGGCCAACGTCCTGACTTTC; CDR3 protein: CASSFTRAGGLGANVLTF; clone size: NA; D gene: NA; V gene: TRBV19; J gene: TRBJ2-6; CDR3 length: 18
CDR3 DNA: TGCAGTGCTGGGAAGGATGGCAGGGAGGACACTGAAGCTTTCTTT; CDR3 protein: CSAGKDGREDTEAFF; clone size: many; D gene: NA; V gene: TRBV20-1; J gene: TRBJ1-1; CDR3 length: 15
CDR3 DNA: TGTGCCAGCAGCACGGGACAGACTAACTATGGCTACACCTTC; CDR3 protein: CASSTGQTNYGYTF; clone size: many; D gene: TRBD1; V gene: TRBV7-8; J gene: TRBJ1-2; CDR3 length: 14
CDR3 DNA: TGCGCCAGCAGCTTGGTTCCAGAGGGAGATTCGGCCGGGGAGCTGTTTTTT; CDR3 protein: CASSLVPEGDSAGELFF; clone size: NA; D gene: NA; V gene: TRBV5-1; J gene: TRBJ2-2; CDR3 length: 17
CDR3 DNA: TGTGCCAGCGTGATAGGACCTGAAGCTTTCTTT; CDR3 protein: CASVIGPEAFF; clone size: NA; D gene: NA; V gene: TRBV12-3/TRBV12-4; J gene: TRBJ1-1; CDR3 length: 11
CDR3 DNA: TGCAGCGCCTGGGACAGGGGCCTACCCAACTATGGCTACACCTTC; CDR3 protein: CSAWDRGLPNYGYTF; clone size: many; D gene: TRBD1; V gene: TRBV29-1; J gene: TRBJ1-2; CDR3 length: 15